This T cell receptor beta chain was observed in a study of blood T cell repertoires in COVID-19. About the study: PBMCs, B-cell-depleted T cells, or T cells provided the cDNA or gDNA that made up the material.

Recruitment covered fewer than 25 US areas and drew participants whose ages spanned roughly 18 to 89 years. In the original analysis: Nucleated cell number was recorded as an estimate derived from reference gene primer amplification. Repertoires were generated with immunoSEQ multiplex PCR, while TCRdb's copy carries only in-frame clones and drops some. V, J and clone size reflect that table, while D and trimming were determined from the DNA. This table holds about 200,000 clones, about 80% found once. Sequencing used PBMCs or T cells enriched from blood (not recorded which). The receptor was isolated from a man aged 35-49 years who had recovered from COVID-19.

CDR3 sequence (DNA): TGTGCCAGCAGCGATGCCGACAGGGGGTACTACAATGAGCAGTTCTTC. Protein sequence: CASSDADRGYYNEQFF. V usage is TRBV7-8 and J usage is TRBJ2-1; 9 bases fit TRBD1. This CDR3 is built from 16 residues. Germline CDR1 SGHVS, CDR2 FQNEAQ. Trimming removed 5 bases from V and 3 bases from J; junction bases left unmatched: 8.